This entry lists 27 T cell receptor beta chains sequenced from one sample in a study of neurological immune-mediated disorders (dated by TCRdb to about 2019). Libraries were built with 5' RACE. Reads for this sample came from an Illumina HiSeq 2500. Using fastp at Q25 and MiXCR, TCRdb reprocessed the public reads and kept productive beta chains. Here each entry gathers all rows of one CDR3 protein and keeps the most common genes and DNA. This sample has about 74,000 distinct CDR3 sequences in its table, and around 5% of those were observed once. The ten largest clones add up to around 6.8% of the sample. Sequencing was done on a sample of PBMCs. The receptor set was obtained from a man younger than 30 with multiple sclerosis.

This clonotype has more than one count but fewer than ten. The CDR3 DNA is TGTGCCAGCCTGGGGTTGTATGGCTACACCTTC. It specifies CASLGLYGYTF. This chain connects TRBV6-6 to TRBJ1-2; no firm D call. Germline values: CDR1 MNHNY, CDR2 SVGAGI (reference sequence). The CDR3 runs 11 residues. Trimming took 8 bases from V and 5 from J, leaving 9 bases between them.

This clonotype was observed at least ten times. CDR3 amino acids: CSAQSAGERTDTQYF. Written as DNA, the CDR3 is TGCAGTGCTCAAAGCGCGGGAGAGAGGACAGATACGCAGTATTTT. The chain has TRBV20-1 and TRBJ2-3; 7 bases agree with TRBD2. J was trimmed by 3 bases and V by 5 bases; bases with no gene match: 11. Germline CDR1 and CDR2: DFQATT and SNEGSKA (reference sequence). This CDR3 spans 15 amino acids.

This clonotype has a handful of counts. Possible read error: a much larger clone is one base away. The chain links TRBV12-3 or TRBV12-4 to TRBJ2-6; D is tentatively TRBD1 or TRBD2 (5 bases each). This CDR3 comprises 13 residues. In DNA, the CDR3 is TGTGCCACCTCCCGTGACGGGGCCAAAGTCCTGACTTTC. Protein product: CATSRDGAKVLTF.

This clonotype appeared many times. The chain employs TRBV6-5 and TRBJ2-7; 9 bases agree with TRBD1. Germline V gives CDR1 MNHEY, CDR2 SVGAGI. J lost 7 bases, V lost 6 bases, and 7 bases had no gene match. The CDR3 spans 13 residues. The CDR3 loop reads CASSRDRVHEQYF. The CDR3 DNA follows: TGTGCCAGCAGCCGGGACAGGGTTCATGAGCAGTACTTC.

This clonotype was seen repeatedly, ten times or more. The chain uses TRBV20-1 and TRBJ2-7; 7 bases fit TRBD2. This CDR3 has 17 residues. Germline V gene sequence: CDR1 DFQATT, CDR2 SNEGSKA (reference sequence). Losses at the gene ends were 0 bases for V and 4 bases for J; bases not matched to a gene: 15. DNA of the CDR3: TGCAGTGCTAGAGATCTTCTTGTGTCTAGCGGAAATTACGAGCAGTACTTC. Its translation: CSARDLLVSSGNYEQYF.

This clonotype was observed many times. Without the conserved terminal phenylalanine or tryptophan, this CDR3 likely stems from a read error. Because the CDR3's place on the DNA is in doubt, the DNA is left out and the CDR3 is given as listed by TCRdb. The V gene is TRBV18, the J gene TRBJ2-3. The V gene's germline CDR1 is KGHSH and CDR2 LQKENI. The CDR3 spans 14 amino acids, including both terminal residues. The CDR3 loop reads CASSNGGREVVGTL.

This clonotype was counted at least ten times. In nucleotides, the CDR3 is TGCAGTGCTAGAGACCCGGACAGCGCGAGTGACGAGCAGTACTTC. Protein product: CSARDPDSASDEQYF. The chain employs TRBV20-1 and TRBJ2-7, with D perhaps matching TRBD1 (6 bases). CDR3 length equals 15 residues. CDR1 DFQATT and CDR2 SNEGSKA come from the germline V gene (reference sequence). V lost 0 bases to trimming and J lost 5 bases, with 17 bases between them.

This clonotype was counted ten times or more. The rearrangement joins TRBV6-1 to TRBJ2-3, with D maybe TRBD2 (5 bases). Germline V CDR1 and CDR2: MNHNS, SASEGT. CDR3 length: 13 amino acids. V dropped 2 bases and J dropped 7 bases, with 10 bases sitting between them. The CDR3 spells CASSEITGNTQYF. Here the CDR3 DNA reads TGTGCCAGCAGTGAAATCACGGGGAATACGCAGTATTTT.

In this sample, this clonotype turned up many times. J is TRBJ2-1 and V is TRBV12-3 or TRBV12-4, with TRBD2 identical over 8 bases. This CDR3 has 15 residues. V lost 7 bases, J lost 4 bases, and 9 bases stayed unmatched. CDR3 loop: CASIIAGPIYNEQFF. CDR3 DNA: TGTGCCAGCATAATAGCGGGGCCTATTTACAATGAGCAGTTCTTC.

This chain uses TRBV24-1 with TRBJ1-5; no firm D call. Germline values: CDR1 KGHDR, CDR2 SFDVKD. This CDR3 is 14 amino acids long. V lost 3 bases and J 7 bases, leaving 12 bases between the germline ends. This CDR3 reads CATSDTLTGQPQHF. The CDR3 nucleotides are TGTGCCACCAGTGATACTCTGACCGGACAGCCCCAGCATTTT.

This clonotype was recorded at least ten times. The gene calls are TRBV5-1 and TRBJ2-1; maybe TRBD2 (5 bases). The V gene's germline CDR1 is SGHRS and CDR2 YFSETQ. CDR3 length: 14 residues. The V end was cut by 3 bases, the J end by 7 bases, with 14 bases between. Here the CDR3 DNA reads TGCGCCAGCAGCTCCTCGGGGTCTGCGAATGAGCAGTTCTTC. The encoded protein is CASSSSGSANEQFF. The complete variable domain, with remaining parts taken from reference TRBV5-1 and TRBJ2-1, reads KAGVTQTPRYLIKTRGQQVTLSCSPISGHRSVSWYQQTPGQGLQFLFEYFSETQRNKGNFPGRFSGRQFSNSRSEMNVSTLELGDSALYLCASSSSGSANEQFFGPGTRLTVL.

This clonotype was recorded at least ten times. This chain connects TRBV10-3 to TRBJ1-3; 8 bases line up with TRBD1. The junction had 8 bases not matched to a gene; V was cut back by 0 bases and J by 1 base. The CDR3 runs to 18 residues. Germline V gene sequence: CDR1 ENHRY, CDR2 SYGVKD. The CDR3 spells CAISESVGQGASGNTIYF. CDR3 nucleotide sequence: TGTGCCATCAGTGAGTCCGTCGGCCAGGGGGCATCTGGAAACACCATATATTTT.

This clonotype was detected ten times or more. The chain has TRBV12-3 or TRBV12-4 and TRBJ1-2, with D possibly TRBD1 on 5 matching bases. The CDR3 is 14 residues long. Trimming stripped 7 bases from V and 0 bases from J, with 12 bases between. The CDR3 reads CASTPTVSNYGYTF. The CDR3 nucleotides are TGTGCCAGCACCCCGACAGTATCTAACTATGGCTACACCTTC.

This clonotype has at least ten counts. V gene TRBV5-1 combines with J gene TRBJ2-3; D gene uncertain. The CDR3 contains 14 residues. V lost 0 bases and J 2 bases, leaving 7 bases between the germline ends. Germline V gives CDR1 SGHRS, CDR2 YFSETQ. CDR3 bases: TGCGCCAGCAGCTTGGTCCGGCTCACAGATACGCAGTATTTT. Residues: CASSLVRLTDTQYF.

The chain combines TRBV11-2 with TRBJ2-1; TRBD2 might be the D (5 bases). The CDR3 totals 15 residues. The germline V gene encodes CDR1 SGHAT and CDR2 FQNNGV. Trimming shortened V by 0 bases and J by 12 bases, and 18 bases separated the two germline ends. As DNA, the CDR3 is TGTGCCAGCAGCTTAGATCTCGGGATTTCCGTTGTGCAGTTCTTC. Encoded protein: CASSLDLGISVVQFF.

This clonotype was counted at least ten times. The rearrangement uses TRBV7-2 and TRBJ2-1; D is ambiguous. The V end was cut by 0 bases, the J end by 1 base, with 7 bases between. Germline loops: CDR1 SGHTA, CDR2 FQGNSA. The CDR3 covers 15 residues. CDR3 sequence reads: CASSLAGISYNEQFF. In DNA form, the CDR3 reads TGTGCCAGCAGCTTAGCAGGGATTTCCTACAATGAGCAGTTCTTC.

This clonotype has ten or more counts. The V and J genes are TRBV5-1 and TRBJ2-1, with 7 bases identical to TRBD2. The CDR3 sequence is 15 residues long. After removal of 2 bases from V and 6 bases from J, the junction contained 8 bases not matched to a gene. Germline assignment: CDR1 SGHRS and CDR2 YFSETQ. CDR3 in DNA: TGCGCCAGCAGCTTATTGAACACGGGGGGCAATGAGCAGTTCTTC. Translated: CASSLLNTGGNEQFF. Using reference TRBV5-1 and TRBJ2-1 for the parts outside the CDR3, the full variable domain is KAGVTQTPRYLIKTRGQQVTLSCSPISGHRSVSWYQQTPGQGLQFLFEYFSETQRNKGNFPGRFSGRQFSNSRSEMNVSTLELGDSALYLCASSLLNTGGNEQFFGPGTRLTVL.

This clonotype was counted at least ten times. As DNA, the CDR3 is TGTGCCAGCAGTTTATCCGCCCAGGGGGGGACCAATGAGCAGTTCTTC. Protein: CASSLSAQGGTNEQFF. The gene calls are TRBV27 and TRBJ2-1, with D perhaps assigned TRBD1 or TRBD2 (7 bases each). With 0 bases removed from V and 6 bases from J, the gap between germline ends came to 15 bases. The CDR3 contains 16 residues. The V gene's germline CDR1 is MNHEY and CDR2 SMNVEV (reference sequence).

This clonotype has a count of ten or more. J is TRBJ1-3 and V is TRBV9, with D perhaps TRBD1 (6 bases). Trimming shortened V by 4 bases and J by 0 bases, and 11 bases separated the two germline ends. The CDR3 is made up of 15 amino acids. In germline, CDR1 is SGDLS, CDR2 YYNGEE. The CDR3 is CASSTLDSSGNTIYF. The CDR3 DNA reads TGTGCCAGCAGCACCCTGGACAGCTCTGGAAACACCATATATTTT.

The genes are TRBV5-1 and TRBJ2-1, with TRBD2 matching 12 bases. This CDR3 spans 16 amino acids. CDR1 is SGHRS, CDR2 YFSETQ, per germline. The J segment lost 4 bases and the V segment lost 4 bases, leaving 6 bases of the junction unmatched. CDR3 residues: CASSVSGTSGYNEQFF. CDR3 in DNA: TGCGCCAGCAGCGTTTCCGGGACTAGCGGGTACAATGAGCAGTTCTTC.

There are many counts of this clonotype. The CDR3 sequence: CAIGEETQYF. The DNA for the CDR3 is TGTGCCATCGGAGAAGAGACCCAGTACTTC. V is TRBV10-3 and J is TRBJ2-5; no reliable D call. The germline V gene encodes CDR1 ENHRY and CDR2 SYGVKD. V gave up 8 bases and J gave up 3 bases, with 4 bases separating them. The CDR3 runs to 10 residues.

This clonotype was detected many times. The chain uses TRBV4-3 and TRBJ1-1; the D gene is possibly TRBD1 (5 bases). Per the germline V gene, CDR1 is LGHNA and CDR2 is YSLEER. This CDR3 region has 14 residues. The V gene lost 1 base and the J gene lost 4 bases, with 10 bases spanning the gap. CDR3 DNA: TGCGCCAGCAGCCAAGTCGGGGGATTCACTGAAGCTTTCTTT. This gives the protein CASSQVGGFTEAFF.

This clonotype was observed many times. The CDR3 loop is CASIGGVSSYEQYF. The CDR3 region has the DNA TGTGCCAGCATCGGGGGAGTCAGCTCCTACGAGCAGTACTTC. The gene calls are TRBV28 and TRBJ2-7; tentative D call: TRBD2 (6 bases). This CDR3 is built from 14 residues. Trimming cost V 7 bases and J 0 bases, with 13 bases left between them. The V gene's germline CDR1 is MDHEN and CDR2 SYDVKM.

This clonotype was recorded many times. The CDR3 DNA reads TGTGCCAGCAGCGATCCGAGTATAGTCAATTCCTATGGCTACACCTTC. Protein sequence: CASSDPSIVNSYGYTF. The gene calls are TRBV7-9 and TRBJ1-2; no clear D gene. Trimming left V 5 bases short and J 4 bases short, with 20 bases between. The CDR3 runs to 16 residues. CDR1 and CDR2 from the germline V gene are SEHNR and FQNEAQ (reference sequence). Full variable domain (missing parts from reference TRBV7-9 and TRBJ1-2): DTGVSQNPRHKITKRGQNVTFRCDPISEHNRLYWYRQTLGQGPEFLTYFQNEAQLEKSRLLSDRFSAERPKGSFSTLEIQRTEQGDSAMYLCASSDPSIVNSYGYTFGSGTRLTVV.

This clonotype was picked up many times. The chain is built from TRBV20-1 and TRBJ1-5; D is possibly TRBD1 (6 bases). Germline lookup yields CDR1 DFQATT and CDR2 SNEGSKA (reference sequence). The CDR3 runs 13 residues. V was trimmed by 3 bases and J by 5 bases, leaving 11 bases between them. The CDR3: CSAREGGDQPQHF. In nucleotides, the CDR3 is TGCAGTGCTAGGGAAGGGGGGGATCAGCCCCAGCATTTT.

This clonotype was detected ten times or more. The CDR3 here is CASSQSGNEQYF. The CDR3 DNA sequence: TGTGCCAGCAGCCAAAGCGGCAACGAGCAGTACTTC. This rearrangement joins TRBV14 to TRBJ2-7, with a possible D match to TRBD2 (5 bases). The CDR3 extends over 12 amino acids. Trimming took off 2 bases at V and 5 bases at J, with 7 bases between the two ends. CDR1 is SGHDN, CDR2 FVKESK, per germline.

This clonotype has a count of ten or more. The chain carries TRBV20-1 and TRBJ2-3; no clear D. Trimming pared 8 bases from V and 5 bases from J, leaving 8 bases between. CDR1 is DFQATT and CDR2 is SNEGSKA in the germline V gene (reference sequence). CDR3 length: 10 residues. The DNA of the CDR3 is TGCAGTTCCAAGCGAGATACGCAGTATTTT. Protein: CSSKRDTQYF.